Detailed here is one T cell receptor (beta chain). The antigen remains undetermined. Assay: immunoSEQ multiplex PCR; the TCRdb copy retains only in-frame clones and omits some. The profile shows about 66,000 clones, less than 85% of them singletons. The sample originates from a study of T cell responses to AZD1222 COVID-19 vaccine. Findings and caveats of the study: Donors were mostly white British, more females; clonal diversity possibly underestimated. The span of vaccine-associated CD4 TCRs extended across spike, with dominance at 160-218 and 743-854. Seropositive at baseline were only 5 or 6 AZD1222 recipients. Scientists sampled the repertoires only once the peak T cell response had passed.

The specimen comprised peripheral blood, sampled on day 0 of MenACWY control vaccination. The sequence was collected from an adult in good health.

Here the CDR3 reads CASSLGFTEAFF. CDR3 in DNA: TGTGCCAGCAGTTTGGGTTTCACTGAAGCTTTCTTT. The chain uses TRBV12-3 or TRBV12-4 and TRBJ1-1, with no clear D. The CDR3 extends over 12 amino acids. Trimming took off 3 bases at V and 4 bases at J, with 6 bases between the two ends.